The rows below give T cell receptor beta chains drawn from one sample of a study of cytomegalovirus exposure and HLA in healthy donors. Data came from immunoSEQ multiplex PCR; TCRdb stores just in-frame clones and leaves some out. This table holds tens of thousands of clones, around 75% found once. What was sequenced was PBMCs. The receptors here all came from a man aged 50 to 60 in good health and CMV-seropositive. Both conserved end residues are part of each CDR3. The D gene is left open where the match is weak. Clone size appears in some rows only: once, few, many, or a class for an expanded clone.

DNA: TGTGCCAGCAGCTTCGGGGGCCAAGAGACCCAGTACTTC; CDR3: CASSFGGQETQYF; V: TRBV7-3; J: TRBJ2-5; D: .; size: .
DNA: TGTGCCAGCAGGGAGCCCCAGACCTATAATTCACCCCTCCACTTT; CDR3: CASREPQTYNSPLHF; V: TRBV25-1; J: TRBJ1-6; D: .; size: .
DNA: TGCAGCAAGCGGCGCGGCTACGAGCAGTACTTC; CDR3: CSKRRGYEQYF; V: TRBV20-1; J: TRBJ2-7; D: .; size: .
DNA: TGCGCCAGCAGCTTCGTCAGCGGGAGTCGGAATGAGCAGTTCTTC; CDR3: CASSFVSGSRNEQFF; V: TRBV5-1; J: TRBJ2-1; D: TRBD2; size: .
DNA: TGTGCCAGCAGTTTTGCCCCGGGACTAGCGGGAAAGAATGAGCAGTTCTTC; CDR3: CASSFAPGLAGKNEQFF; V: TRBV27; J: TRBJ2-1; D: TRBD2; size: .
DNA: TGTGCCAGCAGCTTCCCGTCGGGGCTAGCGGGATCCTTAACAGATACGCAGTATTTT; CDR3: CASSFPSGLAGSLTDTQYF; V: TRBV14; J: TRBJ2-3; D: TRBD2; size: few
DNA: TGTGCTAGTGGTTTTACAGGGGGGGGGTATGGCTACACCTTC; CDR3: CASGFTGGGYGYTF; V: TRBV12-5; J: TRBJ1-2; D: TRBD1; size: .
DNA: TGTGCCAGCTCACCGGGACAGGGGAACTTCTATGGCTACACCTTC; CDR3: CASSPGQGNFYGYTF; V: TRBV18; J: TRBJ1-2; D: TRBD1; size: few
DNA: TGTGCTAGTGGTCCGACATCCCGGGGTTACAATGAGCAGTTCTTC; CDR3: CASGPTSRGYNEQFF; V: TRBV12-5; J: TRBJ2-1; D: .; size: .
DNA: TGTGCCAGCAGCCTCGGGATAGCGGGAGTCGAGCAGTACTTC; CDR3: CASSLGIAGVEQYF; V: TRBV7-8; J: TRBJ2-7; D: TRBD2; size: .
DNA: TGTGCCAGCAGTTCCCCCGGGGGGACGACAGACTACGAGCAGTACTTC; CDR3: CASSSPGGTTDYEQYF; V: TRBV27; J: TRBJ2-7; D: TRBD2; size: .
DNA: TGTGCCAGCAGCTTAGGAGCGACAGGGGGTGCGTACGAGCAGTACTTC; CDR3: CASSLGATGGAYEQYF; V: TRBV7-9; J: TRBJ2-7; D: TRBD1; size: .
DNA: TGTGCCAGCAGCTTCCAGCGGTACAATGAGCAGTTCTTC; CDR3: CASSFQRYNEQFF; V: TRBV7-2; J: TRBJ2-1; D: .; size: few
DNA: TGTGCCAGCAGCTTCTGGGCTAGCCCAATCACAGATACGCAGTATTTT; CDR3: CASSFWASPITDTQYF; V: TRBV5-4; J: TRBJ2-3; D: .; size: .
DNA: TGCGCCAGCAGCCAAGACAGGGGCACAGATACGCAGTATTTT; CDR3: CASSQDRGTDTQYF; V: TRBV5-1; J: TRBJ2-3; D: TRBD1; size: .
DNA: TGTTCCAGCAGCTCCCCCCAACACGACGAGCAGTACTTC; CDR3: CSSSSPQHDEQYF; V: TRBV7-9; J: TRBJ2-7; D: .; size: .
DNA: TGTGCCACCAGCACCAGGGACAGGGTCTCTCAGCCCCAGCATTTT; CDR3: CATSTRDRVSQPQHF; V: TRBV15; J: TRBJ1-5; D: TRBD1; size: .
DNA: TGTGCCAGTAGTATGTCAGGGACTTTTTCCGTCTACACCTTC; CDR3: CASSMSGTFSVYTF; V: TRBV19; J: TRBJ1-2; D: .; size: .
DNA: TGTGCCAGCAGCGTAGGAGCCAGCGGGGGACACAATGAGCAGTTCTTC; CDR3: CASSVGASGGHNEQFF; V: TRBV9; J: TRBJ2-1; D: TRBD2; size: few
DNA: TGTGCCAGCAGCCCGGACAGGGGTCCCTACAATGAGCAGTTCTTC; CDR3: CASSPDRGPYNEQFF; V: TRBV5-4; J: TRBJ2-1; D: TRBD1; size: .
DNA: TGTGCCGAGGGGGTCGGACACCGGGGAGCTGTTTTT; CDR3: CAEGVGHRGAVF; V: TRBV6-6; J: TRBJ2-2; D: .; size: .
DNA: TGTGCAACGAGGATCTCGGACACCGGGGAGCTGTTTTTT; CDR3: CATRISDTGELFF; V: TRBV19; J: TRBJ2-2; D: .; size: .
DNA: TGTGCCAGCAGCCCTGACGGACAGGCGCCCATCTATGGCTACACCTTC; CDR3: CASSPDGQAPIYGYTF; V: TRBV5-5; J: TRBJ1-2; D: TRBD1; size: .
DNA: TGTGCCAGCAGCCCTCGGACAGGTACCTATGGCTACACCTTC; CDR3: CASSPRTGTYGYTF; V: TRBV14; J: TRBJ1-2; D: TRBD1; size: .
DNA: TGTGCCAGCAGTTATCTGGGAGACAATGAGCAGTTCTTC; CDR3: CASSYLGDNEQFF; V: TRBV6-1; J: TRBJ2-1; D: .; size: .
DNA: TGTGCCAGCAGTTTATCGACGGGAGAGTTGTACGAGCAGTACTTC; CDR3: CASSLSTGELYEQYF; V: TRBV27; J: TRBJ2-7; D: .; size: .
DNA: TGTGCCAGCAGCGAACTAAGGGCGGGAGGTTCCTACAATGAGCAGTTCTTC; CDR3: CASSELRAGGSYNEQFF; V: TRBV9; J: TRBJ2-1; D: TRBD2; size: .
DNA: TGTGCCAGTACCGCGGGATGGGGCTCCGGGGGGGAAGAGCAGTTCTTC; CDR3: CASTAGWGSGGEEQFF; V: TRBV19; J: TRBJ2-1; D: TRBD2; size: .
DNA: TGTGCCAGCAGTTACTCGGGGACAGGGGGCTATGGCTACACCTTC; CDR3: CASSYSGTGGYGYTF; V: TRBV6-5; J: TRBJ1-2; D: TRBD1; size: few
DNA: TGTGCCAGCAGTGAATTTATTAGCGGGGGGGCCTACAATGAGCAGTTCTTC; CDR3: CASSEFISGGAYNEQFF; V: TRBV25-1; J: TRBJ2-1; D: TRBD2; size: .
DNA: TGTGCCAGTAGTATAGGAAGAGCGGGGGGGCCGGCGAATGAGCAGTTCTTC; CDR3: CASSIGRAGGPANEQFF; V: TRBV19; J: TRBJ2-1; D: TRBD2; size: once
DNA: TGCAGCGTTGAAGGGGCAGGGGAAAGCACAGATACGCAGTATTTT; CDR3: CSVEGAGESTDTQYF; V: TRBV29-1; J: TRBJ2-3; D: .; size: .
DNA: TGTGCCAGCGCCGGACTAGCGGGGGTCACAGATACGCAGTATTTT; CDR3: CASAGLAGVTDTQYF; V: TRBV19; J: TRBJ2-3; D: TRBD2; size: .
DNA: TGTGCCAGCAGTCCCGGGACAGGCTACCAGCCCCAGCATTTT; CDR3: CASSPGTGYQPQHF; V: TRBV6-1; J: TRBJ1-5; D: TRBD1; size: few
DNA: TGTGCCAGCAGTGACACCGGGACTGGGGCCAACGTCCTGACTTTC; CDR3: CASSDTGTGANVLTF; V: TRBV6-1; J: TRBJ2-6; D: .; size: .
DNA: TGTGCCAGCAGTTTGACGGGTCAGCCCCAGCATTTT; CDR3: CASSLTGQPQHF; V: TRBV6-5; J: TRBJ1-5; D: .; size: .
DNA: TGTGCCAGCAGTTCCATGGACAGGAGCTCCTACAATGAGCAGTTCTTC; CDR3: CASSSMDRSSYNEQFF; V: TRBV6-6; J: TRBJ2-1; D: TRBD1; size: .
DNA: TGCGCCAGCAGCTTGGACGACAGGGATTTCGGTGGCTACACCTTC; CDR3: CASSLDDRDFGGYTF; V: TRBV5-1; J: TRBJ1-2; D: TRBD1; size: few
DNA: TGCGCCAGCAGCAGGGGACAGACAACCGGGGAGCTGTTTTTT; CDR3: CASSRGQTTGELFF; V: TRBV5-1; J: TRBJ2-2; D: TRBD1; size: .
DNA: TGTGCCAGCAGAGAACTAGCCAAAAACATTCAGTACTTC; CDR3: CASRELAKNIQYF; V: TRBV6-1; J: TRBJ2-4; D: .; size: .